In this sample, the clone carrying this T cell receptor (beta chain) turned up many times. These data come from a study of regulatory T cells in long-lasting Graves disease. The time point: newly diagnosed GD, antithyroid drugs for less than 3 months. PBMC-derived RNA was used for the TCR library. The V end was cut by 8 bases, the J end by 8 bases, with 19 bases between. Germline V CDR1 and CDR2: MDHEN, SYDVKM. The length of the CDR3 is 15 residues. Relying on iRepertoire HTBI primers and Arm-PCR of CDR3 regions, the team built TCR beta libraries. TCRdb reprocessed the multiplex PCR reads with MiXCR, giving one entry per CDR3 protein. The table lists approximately 400,000 distinct CDR3 sequences, under 15% of them singletons, with approximately 15% in the top ten. The data also belong to a second study, concerning T cells in Graves' hyperthyroidism and ophthalmopathy.

This material consisted of peripheral blood mononuclear cells (PBMCs), taken at new diagnosis, from a patient treated with antithyroid drugs. This chain connects TRBV28 to TRBJ1-6, with unresolved D. This clonotype was obtained from a woman between 25 and 40 years old with Graves disease. The CDR3 sequence: CASSEGWQEHSPLHF. The CDR3 coding sequence is TGTGCCAGCTCTGAGGGATGGCAGGAGCATTCACCCCTCCACTTT.